The clone carrying this T cell receptor beta chain has just a few counts. Its antigen remains unidentified. Expressed TCRB transcripts were sequenced because the entire RNA isolate underwent reverse transcription. Using immunoSEQ multiplex PCR, the repertoire was profiled, and TCRdb retains in-frame clones only, with some absent. The profile shows around 120,000 clones, approximately 15% of them singletons. Germline V gives CDR1 SEHNR, CDR2 FQNEAQ (reference sequence). V shed 3 bases and J 3 bases; nucleotides not matched to a gene: 3. The length of the CDR3 is 15 residues. The data originate from a study of beta chain features in type 1 diabetes. Study conclusions and caveats: Patients' naive, central memory and Treg TCRB repertoires seemed closer to one another than those of healthy donors. Cells with high TCR expression could be over-represented when cDNA is sequenced. Patients with Type 1 diabetes showed moderately but significantly shorter TCRB CDR3s in all four CD4+ subsets.

The clonotype comes from a man younger than 30 with type 1 diabetes. The rearrangement joins TRBV7-9 to TRBJ2-1, with 9 bases fitting TRBD2. The sequenced sample was central memory CD4+ T cells from blood. CDR3 residues: CASSFQRGVYNEQFF. As DNA, the CDR3 is TGTGCCAGCAGCTTCCAGCGGGGGGTCTACAATGAGCAGTTCTTC.